The rows below give T cell receptor beta chains drawn from one sample of a study of blood T cell repertoires in COVID-19. TCRdb keeps only in-frame clones here, not all; method: immunoSEQ multiplex PCR. The sample includes approximately 63,000 clones, almost 90% seen only once; the top ten take about a fifth. The specimen was peripheral blood. Every receptor here comes from a woman of 80 years or more with active COVID-19. CDR3s include the opening cysteine and the closing phenylalanine or tryptophan. A D gene is named only where the DNA matches it firmly. Clone size is shown for a subset of rows, as once, few, many or a class of expanded clone.

TRBD2	TRBV5-1	15	TRBJ2-3	few	CASSLEGGGQDTQYF	TGCGCCAGCAGCTTGGAAGGCGGGGGGCAAGATACGCAGTATTTT
.	TRBV11-1	13	TRBJ1-1	.	CASSLARGTEAFF	TGTGCCAGCAGCTTAGCCCGCGGCACTGAAGCTTTCTTT
TRBD2	TRBV5-1	15	TRBJ2-7	once	CASSLGLAGIGEQYF	TGCGCCAGCAGCTTGGGCCTAGCGGGGATCGGCGAGCAGTACTTC
TRBD1	TRBV6-5	12	TRBJ2-7	.	CATGQGSYEQYF	TGTGCTACTGGACAGGGCTCCTACGAGCAGTACTTC
TRBD2	TRBV9	17	TRBJ2-7	.	CASSVGVRGRLACEQYF	TGTGCCAGCAGCGTAGGAGTCCGGGGGAGACTAGCTTGCGAGCAGTACTTC
.	TRBV15	14	TRBJ2-5	.	CATSRVEYQETQYF	TGTGCCACCAGCAGAGTGGAGTACCAAGAGACCCAGTACTTC
TRBD1	TRBV7-2	16	TRBJ1-2	.	CASSSFRQGANYGYTF	TGTGCCAGCAGCTCCTTCCGACAGGGGGCAAACTATGGCTACACCTTC
TRBD2	TRBV7-8	14	TRBJ2-5	.	CASSAFSGEETQYF	TGTGCCAGCAGCGCGTTTAGCGGGGAAGAGACCCAGTACTTC
.	TRBV5-4	15	TRBJ2-5	.	CASSLGRGGGETQYF	TGTGCCAGCAGCTTAGGGCGGGGAGGGGGAGAGACCCAGTACTTC
TRBD2	TRBV6-5	13	TRBJ2-3	.	CAMGGVSTDTQYF	TGTGCCATGGGAGGGGTCAGCACAGATACGCAGTATTTT
.	TRBV28	15	TRBJ2-3	.	CASSLYAGGTDTQYF	TGTGCCAGCAGTTTATACGCGGGTGGCACAGATACGCAGTATTTT
TRBD2	TRBV7-2	15	TRBJ2-3	.	CASSLGAGGPYTQYF	TGTGCCAGCAGCTTAGGAGCGGGGGGGCCGTATACGCAGTATTTT
.	TRBV19	14	TRBJ1-1	.	CASSIGRGRAEAFF	TGTGCCAGTAGTATAGGACGGGGGAGGGCTGAAGCTTTCTTT
.	TRBV4-3	19	TRBJ2-2	once	CASSQDLAPRQDLTGELFF	TGCGCCAGCAGTCAAGATTTGGCTCCCAGACAGGACCTCACCGGGGAGCTGTTTTTT
.	TRBV28	13	TRBJ1-2	.	CASSLGQSYGYTF	TGTGCCAGCAGTTTAGGACAGAGCTATGGCTACACCTTC
TRBD1	TRBV7-2	16	TRBJ1-2	.	CASSLPLTGTGDGYTF	TGTGCCAGCAGCTTACCTTTGACCGGGACAGGGGATGGCTACACCTTC
.	TRBV9	16	TRBJ1-1	.	CASSVDGRGWNTEAFF	TGTGCCAGCAGCGTAGATGGCAGGGGATGGAACACTGAAGCTTTCTTT
.	TRBV14	16	TRBJ1-1	.	CASSQDQGPTLTEAFF	TGTGCCAGCAGCCAAGATCAGGGGCCCACGCTCACTGAAGCTTTCTTT
.	TRBV7-2	14	TRBJ2-7	.	CASSTTGSEVEQYF	TGTGCCAGCAGCACAACGGGTAGTGAGGTCGAGCAGTACTTC
TRBD1	TRBV11-2	15	TRBJ2-2	.	CASRRRDRVFGELFF	TGTGCCAGCAGGCGCCGGGACAGGGTTTTCGGGGAGCTGTTTTTT
TRBD2	TRBV27	16	TRBJ2-2	once	CASSPPAGREYRELFF	TGTGCCAGCAGTCCCCCGGCAGGGAGGGAGTACCGGGAGCTGTTTTTT
TRBD2	TRBV4-1	13	TRBJ2-7	once	CASSQDSLAGRYF	TGCGCCAGCAGCCAAGATAGCCTAGCGGGACGGTACTTC
TRBD1	TRBV12-5	14	TRBJ2-5	.	CASGHDRGQETQYF	TGTGCTAGTGGACATGACAGGGGGCAAGAGACCCAGTACTTC
.	TRBV4-1	12	TRBJ1-2	few	CASGAIGYGYTF	TGCGCCAGCGGAGCAATCGGGTATGGCTACACCTTC
TRBD2	TRBV7-2	15	TRBJ2-1	once	CASSLTSGGAHEQFF	TGTGCCAGCAGCCTAACTAGCGGGGGGGCCCATGAGCAGTTCTTC
TRBD2	TRBV11-2	18	TRBJ2-5	once	CASSLEVAGGPSMKTQYF	TGTGCCAGCAGCTTAGAGGTAGCGGGGGGGCCGAGTATGAAGACCCAGTACTTC
TRBD1	TRBV27	15	TRBJ2-7	.	CASSPKTGSTYEQYF	TGTGCCAGCAGTCCAAAGACAGGGAGTACCTACGAGCAGTACTTC
.	TRBV5-4	14	TRBJ2-7	once	CASSLGQRQSEQYF	TGTGCCAGCAGCTTGGGGCAGCGCCAGTCCGAGCAGTACTTC
TRBD1	TRBV5-8	14	TRBJ1-4	.	CASSSRDRVEKLFF	TGTGCCAGCAGCTCCCGGGACAGGGTGGAAAAACTGTTTTTT
.	TRBV10-3	13	TRBJ1-2	once	CAITSQEYQGYTF	TGTGCCATCACTTCACAGGAATACCAGGGCTACACCTTC
.	TRBV2	12	TRBJ1-2	.	CASRDAAGGYTF	TGTGCCAGCAGAGATGCAGCGGGTGGCTACACCTTC
.	TRBV4-3	18	TRBJ1-4	.	CASSPSPQGPELNEKLFF	TGCGCCAGCAGCCCCTCCCCACAGGGTCCGGAACTTAATGAAAAACTGTTTTTT
TRBD1	TRBV6-5	14	TRBJ2-7	few	CASTRDRSGYEQYF	TGTGCCAGCACCAGGGACAGAAGTGGGTACGAGCAGTACTTC
.	TRBV28	14	TRBJ1-1	.	CASSPRWGGTEAFF	TGTGCCAGCAGTCCGCGCTGGGGGGGCACTGAAGCTTTCTTT
.	TRBV7-2	17	TRBJ1-6	.	CASSLDQSALYNSPLHF	TGTGCCAGCAGCTTAGATCAATCCGCACTCTATAATTCACCCCTCCACTTT
TRBD1	TRBV20-1	11	TRBJ1-1	.	CSARDRAGAFF	TGCAGTGCTAGGGACAGGGCAGGAGCTTTCTTT
TRBD1	TRBV2	15	TRBJ1-5	.	CASSPGQGAYQPQHF	TGTGCCAGCAGCCCGGGACAGGGGGCGTATCAGCCCCAGCATTTT
TRBD2	TRBV18	17	TRBJ2-1	.	CASSRGLAGTSYNEQFF	TGTGCCAGCTCACGGGGACTAGCGGGGACCTCCTACAATGAGCAGTTCTTC
.	TRBV11-2	13	TRBJ1-1	.	CASSTTGDTEAFF	TGTGCCAGCAGTACGACGGGGGACACTGAAGCTTTCTTT
TRBD1	TRBV7-6	15	TRBJ2-1	.	CASSLRDRGRDEQFF	TGTGCCAGCAGCTTAAGGGACAGGGGGCGGGATGAGCAGTTCTTC
.	TRBV15	15	TRBJ2-7	.	CATSRDKGFTYEQYF	TGTGCCACCAGCAGAGATAAGGGGTTCACCTACGAGCAGTACTTC
TRBD2	TRBV5-1	16	TRBJ2-3	.	CASSFRTSGDTDTQYF	TGCGCCAGCAGCTTTAGAACTAGCGGGGACACAGATACGCAGTATTTT
.	TRBV9	14	TRBJ1-4	.	CASSVGTANEKLFF	TGTGCCAGCAGCGTTGGTACAGCTAATGAAAAACTGTTTTTT
.	TRBV6-6	14	TRBJ2-2	.	CATRFRGDTGELFF	TGTGCCACCCGGTTCAGGGGGGACACCGGGGAGCTGTTTTTT
.	TRBV7-2	13	TRBJ2-3	.	CASRPPAAHTQYF	TGTGCCAGCCGGCCCCCAGCGGCGCATACGCAGTATTTT
TRBD2	TRBV4-3	15	TRBJ2-3	once	CASGRTTSGADTQYF	TGCGCCAGCGGGAGAACGACTAGCGGGGCAGATACGCAGTATTTT
TRBD2	TRBV19	13	TRBJ2-4	.	CASTVTGGDIQYF	TGTGCCAGTACCGTAACGGGGGGTGACATTCAGTACTTC
.	TRBV7-2	16	TRBJ2-2	.	CASSLTWTDPTGELFF	TGTGCCAGCAGCTTAACCTGGACAGACCCCACCGGGGAGCTGTTTTTT
TRBD2	TRBV5-1	16	TRBJ2-3	.	CASSLETSGGPSTQYF	TGCGCCAGCAGCCTCGAGACTAGCGGGGGCCCGTCTACGCAGTATTTT
.	TRBV4-2	13	TRBJ1-1	.	CASSQDRNREAFF	TGTGCCAGCAGCCAAGACCGCAATCGGGAAGCTTTCTTT
TRBD1	TRBV7-2	13	TRBJ2-7	.	CASSSDRGYEQYF	TGTGCCAGCAGCTCCGACAGGGGTTACGAGCAGTACTTC
.	TRBV6-5	14	TRBJ2-2	.	CASRTGRRAGELFF	TGTGCCAGCAGGACCGGAAGGAGGGCCGGGGAGCTGTTTTTT
TRBD1	TRBV2	15	TRBJ2-7	few	CASSDRDRGHHEQYF	TGTGCCAGCAGTGACCGGGACAGGGGCCATCACGAGCAGTACTTC